The next 9 T cell receptor beta chains were all read from a single sample in a study of blood T cell repertoires in COVID-19. The assay was immunoSEQ multiplex PCR, and TCRdb's table has in-frame clones only and misses some. Of around 370,000 clones listed, 90% to 95% were seen once; the top ten hold approximately 3.5%. Input material: peripheral blood. These receptors came from a woman aged 18-29 years who had recovered from COVID-19.

V is TRBV19 and J is TRBJ2-1, with 11 bases identical to TRBD2. The J segment lost 2 bases and the V segment lost 1 base, leaving 4 bases of the junction unmatched. The CDR3 has 17 amino acids. Germline loops: CDR1 LNHDA, CDR2 SQIVND (reference sequence). CDR3 sequence (DNA): TGTGCCAGTAGTATAGCCCTACTAGCGGGAGCCTACAATGAGCAGTTCTTC. Protein product: CASSIALLAGAYNEQFF.

V is TRBV14 and J is TRBJ2-3; D call uncertain. CDR3 size: 15 residues. From germline, CDR1 is SGHDN and CDR2 FVKESK. The V gene lost 4 bases and the J gene lost 2 bases, with 13 bases spanning the gap. CDR3 nucleotide sequence: TGTGCCAGCAGCCTCCAGGAAGGATTCACAGATACGCAGTATTTT. It codes for CASSLQEGFTDTQYF.

This sequence joins TRBV15 and TRBJ1-3, with D possibly being TRBD1 (5 bases). V was shortened by 4 bases and J by 0 bases, with 16 bases between the two germline ends. The CDR3 spans 17 residues. CDR1 is LNHNV and CDR2 is YYDKDF in the germline V gene (reference sequence). The CDR3 DNA reads as TGTGCCACCAGCAAGGTCTCGGGGACTCTCTCTGGAAACACCATATATTTT. It encodes CATSKVSGTLSGNTIYF.

This sequence joins TRBV6-2 or TRBV6-3 and TRBJ1-2; TRBD1 agrees at 7 bases. Germline CDR1 is MNHEY and CDR2 is SVGEGT. After removal of 2 bases from V and 8 bases from J, the junction contained 8 bases not matched to a gene. This CDR3 is 14 amino acids long. The CDR3 loop is CASSYPDRAGGYTF. The CDR3 nucleotides are TGTGCCAGCAGTTACCCTGACAGGGCAGGAGGCTACACCTTC.

The rearrangement uses TRBV18 and TRBJ2-1; 7 positions agree with TRBD2. The CDR3 loop spans 16 amino acids. V lost 3 bases, J lost 9 bases, and 14 bases stayed unmatched. Looked up from germline, CDR1 is KGHSH and CDR2 is LQKENI. CDR3 residues: CASSPPRGSGFGEQFF. As DNA, the CDR3 is TGTGCCAGCTCACCCCCGCGGGGGAGTGGATTCGGTGAGCAGTTCTTC.

The chain is built from TRBV6-2 or TRBV6-3 and TRBJ1-1, with 7 bases lining up with TRBD1. V lost 4 bases, J lost 4 bases, and 6 bases stayed unmatched. The CDR3 contains 14 residues. CDR1 and CDR2 (germline): MNHEY, SVGEGT. Written as DNA, the CDR3 is TGTGCCAGCAGTTCCCGACAGGGAGGCACTGAAGCTTTCTTT. As protein: CASSSRQGGTEAFF.

V usage is TRBV4-3 and J usage is TRBJ2-1; the match to TRBD2 covers 12 bases. CDR1 is LGHNA, CDR2 YSLEER, per germline. V dropped 1 base and J dropped 12; count of bases not matched to a gene: 10. CDR3 length: 16 amino acids. The CDR3 spells CASSQAFASGRAGQFF. The CDR3, as DNA: TGCGCCAGCAGCCAAGCATTCGCTAGCGGGAGGGCCGGGCAGTTCTTC.

The chain links TRBV7-9 to TRBJ1-1; D gene ambiguous. CDR3 size: 16 residues. Germline V gene data show CDR1 as SEHNR and CDR2 as FQNEAQ (reference sequence). V was cut by 0 bases and J by 5 bases, with 16 bases left in between. The CDR3 spells CASSLAGGQTGTEAFF. CDR3 DNA: TGTGCCAGCAGCTTAGCGGGAGGTCAAACGGGGACTGAAGCTTTCTTT.

The V call is TRBV10-3, the J call TRBJ2-5; 10 positions match TRBD1. The V and J ends lost 6 bases and 6 bases, in that order; junction bases with no gene match: 7. CDR1 and CDR2 from the germline V gene are ENHRY and SYGVKD. CDR3 length: 14 residues. CDR3 residues: CAISPTGGEQTQYF. As DNA, the CDR3 is TGTGCCATCAGCCCGACAGGGGGCGAACAGACCCAGTACTTC.